A selection of T cell receptor beta chains follows, all from one sample in a study of T cell responses to AZD1222 COVID-19 vaccine. Only in-frame clones appear in the TCRdb table, and some are missing; sequencing was by immunoSEQ multiplex PCR. The table has about 86,000 clones, roughly 87% seen once; the top ten hold under 5.5%. The sequencing here drew on peripheral blood, taken 28 days after the second AZD1222 dose. These receptors all come from an adult who received the AZD1222 COVID-19 vaccine. The CDR3 runs from the conserved cysteine through the conserved F or W. D genes are given only for firm matches. For some rows the clone size is stated as once, few or many, or as a class when expanded; others skip it.

v_gene: TRBV6-2/TRBV6-3
abundance: -
j_gene: TRBJ1-2
d_gene: -
CDR3aa: CASSYSIGRGRDGYTF
CDR3nt: TGTGCCAGCAGTTACTCGATCGGCCGGGGTAGGGATGGCTACACCTTC

v_gene: TRBV4-1
abundance: -
j_gene: TRBJ1-4
d_gene: -
CDR3aa: CASSQQGEYEKLFF
CDR3nt: TGCGCCAGCAGCCAACAGGGAGAGTATGAAAAACTGTTTTTT

v_gene: TRBV4-1
abundance: -
j_gene: TRBJ2-3
d_gene: TRBD2
CDR3aa: CASSIRTSGGADTQYF
CDR3nt: TGCGCCAGCAGCATAAGGACTAGCGGGGGGGCAGATACGCAGTATTTT

v_gene: TRBV4-1
abundance: -
j_gene: TRBJ1-2
d_gene: -
CDR3aa: CASSHLNWGEINYGYTF
CDR3nt: TGCGCCAGCAGCCATTTAAATTGGGGGGAAATTAACTATGGCTACACCTTC

v_gene: TRBV7-6
abundance: few
j_gene: TRBJ1-3
d_gene: TRBD1
CDR3aa: CASSSRQGAAGNTIYF
CDR3nt: TGTGCCAGCAGCTCTCGACAGGGGGCTGCTGGAAACACCATATATTTT

v_gene: TRBV25-1
abundance: -
j_gene: TRBJ2-1
d_gene: -
CDR3aa: CASSELTIGGDEQFF
CDR3nt: TGTGCCAGCAGTGAACTAACGATAGGCGGCGATGAGCAGTTCTTC

v_gene: TRBV6-5
abundance: -
j_gene: TRBJ2-3
d_gene: TRBD1
CDR3aa: CASTKDRITDTQYF
CDR3nt: TGTGCCAGCACAAAGGACAGGATCACAGATACGCAGTATTTT

v_gene: TRBV5-5
abundance: -
j_gene: TRBJ2-2
d_gene: -
CDR3aa: CASSLVPGAYTGELFF
CDR3nt: TGTGCCAGCAGCTTGGTTCCGGGGGCGTACACCGGGGAGCTGTTTTTT

v_gene: TRBV6-1
abundance: once
j_gene: TRBJ1-6
d_gene: -
CDR3aa: CASSEASGSPLHF
CDR3nt: TGTGCCAGCAGTGAAGCATCGGGATCACCCCTCCACTTT

v_gene: TRBV2
abundance: -
j_gene: TRBJ1-1
d_gene: TRBD1
CDR3aa: CASRYRGNTEAFF
CDR3nt: TGTGCCAGCAGGTACAGGGGTAACACTGAAGCTTTCTTT

v_gene: TRBV5-1
abundance: -
j_gene: TRBJ2-1
d_gene: TRBD1
CDR3aa: CASSLRTGRNEQFF
CDR3nt: TGCGCCAGCAGCTTGAGGACAGGGCGCAATGAGCAGTTCTTC

v_gene: TRBV11-2
abundance: -
j_gene: TRBJ2-5
d_gene: -
CDR3aa: CASSFARGETQYF
CDR3nt: TGTGCCAGCAGCTTCGCCAGGGGAGAGACCCAGTACTTC

v_gene: TRBV5-6
abundance: -
j_gene: TRBJ1-5
d_gene: TRBD1
CDR3aa: CASSSGRDSNNQPQHF
CDR3nt: TGTGCCAGCAGTAGCGGTAGGGACAGCAACAATCAGCCCCAGCATTTT

v_gene: TRBV28
abundance: -
j_gene: TRBJ1-1
d_gene: -
CDR3aa: CASSFYPQSTEAFF
CDR3nt: TGTGCCAGCAGTTTCTACCCACAGTCCACTGAAGCTTTCTTT

v_gene: TRBV19
abundance: -
j_gene: TRBJ2-2
d_gene: TRBD2
CDR3aa: CASSSAGGNTGELFF
CDR3nt: TGTGCCAGTAGTTCCGCGGGGGGGAACACCGGGGAGCTGTTTTTT

v_gene: TRBV28
abundance: -
j_gene: TRBJ2-5
d_gene: TRBD2
CDR3aa: CASARGGRETQYF
CDR3nt: TGTGCCAGCGCCCGGGGGGGGAGAGAGACCCAGTACTTC

v_gene: TRBV2
abundance: -
j_gene: TRBJ1-2
d_gene: -
CDR3aa: CASSAQQGLNYGYTF
CDR3nt: TGTGCCAGCAGTGCACAACAGGGTTTAAACTATGGCTACACCTTC

v_gene: TRBV3-1/TRBV3-2
abundance: -
j_gene: TRBJ2-3
d_gene: -
CDR3aa: CASSPGLPVDTQYF
CDR3nt: TGTGCCAGCAGCCCGGGACTCCCCGTAGATACGCAGTATTTT

v_gene: TRBV28
abundance: -
j_gene: TRBJ1-2
d_gene: -
CDR3aa: CASGGNRPSYGYTF
CDR3nt: TGTGCCAGCGGAGGGAACCGTCCCTCCTATGGCTACACCTTC

v_gene: TRBV27
abundance: once
j_gene: TRBJ2-7
d_gene: -
CDR3aa: CASSSSGLGSYEQYF
CDR3nt: TGTGCCAGCAGTTCTTCCGGGCTAGGGAGCTACGAGCAGTACTTC

v_gene: TRBV10-3
abundance: once
j_gene: TRBJ1-2
d_gene: -
CDR3aa: CAISESLDSPVYGYTF
CDR3nt: TGTGCCATCAGTGAGTCTTTAGACAGCCCCGTCTATGGCTACACCTTC

v_gene: TRBV12-5
abundance: -
j_gene: TRBJ1-1
d_gene: TRBD1
CDR3aa: CASGLVSGTGDGTEAFF
CDR3nt: TGTGCTAGTGGTTTGGTTTCCGGGACAGGGGACGGCACTGAAGCTTTCTTT

v_gene: TRBV3-1/TRBV3-2
abundance: once
j_gene: TRBJ1-2
d_gene: -
CDR3aa: CATAPEANYGYTF
CDR3nt: TGTGCCACCGCCCCAGAAGCTAACTATGGCTACACCTTC

v_gene: TRBV10-3
abundance: -
j_gene: TRBJ2-5
d_gene: TRBD1
CDR3aa: CAISPGTGGLETQYF
CDR3nt: TGTGCCATCAGTCCCGGGACAGGGGGCCTGGAGACCCAGTACTTC

v_gene: TRBV7-2
abundance: -
j_gene: TRBJ1-6
d_gene: TRBD1
CDR3aa: CASSLVGTGGNNSPLHF
CDR3nt: TGTGCCAGCAGCTTAGTGGGGACAGGGGGTAATAATTCACCCCTCCACTTT

v_gene: TRBV12-5
abundance: -
j_gene: TRBJ2-5
d_gene: TRBD2
CDR3aa: CAPPAGLARETQYF
CDR3nt: TGTGCCCCTCCTGCGGGACTAGCGAGAGAGACCCAGTACTTC

v_gene: TRBV7-9
abundance: -
j_gene: TRBJ1-4
d_gene: -
CDR3aa: CASSSNRDYEKLFF
CDR3nt: TGTGCCAGCAGTAGTAACAGGGACTATGAAAAACTGTTTTTT

v_gene: TRBV6-5
abundance: -
j_gene: TRBJ1-6
d_gene: TRBD1
CDR3aa: CASSSTGGDNSPLHF
CDR3nt: TGTGCCAGCAGTTCGACAGGGGGCGATAATTCACCCCTCCACTTT

v_gene: TRBV7-2
abundance: once
j_gene: TRBJ2-1
d_gene: -
CDR3aa: CASKRRGSRNNEQFF
CDR3nt: TGTGCCAGCAAGCGGCGGGGCAGCCGAAACAATGAGCAGTTCTTC

v_gene: TRBV11-2
abundance: once
j_gene: TRBJ1-4
d_gene: -
CDR3aa: CASSSRGEKLFF
CDR3nt: TGTGCCAGCAGCTCGAGGGGTGAAAAACTGTTTTTT

v_gene: TRBV15
abundance: -
j_gene: TRBJ2-3
d_gene: TRBD1
CDR3aa: CATQGANTDTQYF
CDR3nt: TGTGCCACTCAGGGGGCCAACACAGATACGCAGTATTTT

v_gene: TRBV4-2
abundance: -
j_gene: TRBJ1-2
d_gene: TRBD1
CDR3aa: CASSQDSDRGHAF
CDR3nt: TGTGCCAGCAGCCAAGATTCGGACAGGGGGCACGCCTTC

v_gene: TRBV5-6
abundance: -
j_gene: TRBJ2-5
d_gene: -
CDR3aa: CASTLRGETQYF
CDR3nt: TGTGCCAGCACCCTGCGTGGTGAGACCCAGTACTTC

v_gene: TRBV9
abundance: -
j_gene: TRBJ2-3
d_gene: -
CDR3aa: CASSVDRRQTDTQYF
CDR3nt: TGTGCCAGCAGCGTAGACAGGCGCCAGACAGATACGCAGTATTTT

v_gene: TRBV15
abundance: once
j_gene: TRBJ1-2
d_gene: TRBD1
CDR3aa: CATYKTGTGLGYTF
CDR3nt: TGTGCCACTTACAAGACCGGGACAGGGCTTGGCTACACCTTC

v_gene: TRBV12-3/TRBV12-4
abundance: -
j_gene: TRBJ1-3
d_gene: -
CDR3aa: CASSFLNTIYF
CDR3nt: TGTGCCAGCAGTTTCTTAAACACCATATATTTT

v_gene: TRBV7-9
abundance: -
j_gene: TRBJ2-2
d_gene: TRBD1
CDR3aa: CASSEGTGGTGELFF
CDR3nt: TGTGCCAGCAGCGAGGGGACAGGGGGAACCGGGGAGCTGTTTTTT

v_gene: TRBV29-1
abundance: -
j_gene: TRBJ2-3
d_gene: -
CDR3aa: CSVGRGGTDTQYF
CDR3nt: TGCAGCGTTGGGAGGGGGGGCACAGATACGCAGTATTTT

v_gene: TRBV18
abundance: -
j_gene: TRBJ2-7
d_gene: TRBD1
CDR3aa: CASSPRQGADEQYF
CDR3nt: TGTGCCAGCTCACCCCGACAGGGGGCAGACGAGCAGTACTTC

v_gene: TRBV3-1/TRBV3-2
abundance: once
j_gene: TRBJ2-2
d_gene: TRBD2
CDR3aa: CASKPSGGATGELFF
CDR3nt: TGTGCCAGCAAACCTAGCGGGGGGGCCACCGGGGAGCTGTTTTTT

v_gene: TRBV3-1/TRBV3-2
abundance: -
j_gene: TRBJ1-4
d_gene: -
CDR3aa: CASSPSRVGEKLFF
CDR3nt: TGTGCCAGCAGCCCCTCTCGGGTGGGAGAAAAACTGTTTTTT

v_gene: TRBV3-1/TRBV3-2
abundance: once
j_gene: TRBJ2-2
d_gene: -
CDR3aa: CASSHVGTGELFF
CDR3nt: TGTGCCAGCAGCCACGTAGGCACCGGGGAGCTGTTTTTT

v_gene: TRBV11-2
abundance: -
j_gene: TRBJ1-2
d_gene: TRBD1
CDR3aa: CASSQTGGAGYGYTF
CDR3nt: TGTGCCAGCAGCCAGACAGGGGGCGCAGGCTATGGCTACACCTTC

v_gene: TRBV7-9
abundance: once
j_gene: TRBJ1-2
d_gene: -
CDR3aa: CASSLRVGNGQNSGYTF
CDR3nt: TGTGCCAGCAGCTTACGTGTGGGGAACGGACAGAATAGCGGCTACACCTTC

v_gene: TRBV7-2
abundance: -
j_gene: TRBJ2-7
d_gene: -
CDR3aa: CASSLFYQNEQYF
CDR3nt: TGTGCCAGCAGCTTATTTTACCAAAACGAGCAGTACTTC

v_gene: TRBV6-5
abundance: -
j_gene: TRBJ2-5
d_gene: -
CDR3aa: CASSHGRTQYF
CDR3nt: TGTGCCAGCAGCCACGGGCGGACCCAGTACTTC